This paragraph covers one T cell receptor (beta chain) sequence. Assay: immunoSEQ multiplex PCR; the TCRdb copy retains only in-frame clones and omits some. Altogether about 100,000 clones are present, roughly 87% being singletons, with the ten largest covering over 15%. These data originate in a study of control samples from healthy donors and cancer patients. CDR3 length equals 19 residues. V lost 1 base, J lost 5 bases, and 17 bases stayed unmatched. Germline V gene sequence: CDR1 MGHRA, CDR2 YSYEKL. The V and J genes are TRBV4-1 and TRBJ2-1; TRBD2 matches at 7 bases. Sequenced: blood. The clonotype comes from a woman between 45 and 60 years old in good health. The DNA for the CDR3 is TGCGCCAGCAGCCAAGTGGGCCGATATTCTAGCGGACAAAACAATGAGCAGTTCTTC. This codes for CASSQVGRYSSGQNNEQFF.